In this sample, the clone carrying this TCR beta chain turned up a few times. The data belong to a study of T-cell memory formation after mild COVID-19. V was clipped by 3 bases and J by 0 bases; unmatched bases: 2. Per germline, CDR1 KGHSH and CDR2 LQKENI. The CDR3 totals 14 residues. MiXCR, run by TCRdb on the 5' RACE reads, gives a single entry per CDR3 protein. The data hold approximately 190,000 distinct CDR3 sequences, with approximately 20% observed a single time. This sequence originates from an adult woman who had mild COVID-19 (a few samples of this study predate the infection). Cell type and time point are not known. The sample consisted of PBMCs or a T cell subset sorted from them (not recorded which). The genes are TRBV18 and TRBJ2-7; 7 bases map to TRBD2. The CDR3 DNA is TGTGCCAGCTCACCCGGGACTACCTCCTACGAGCAGTACTTC. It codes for CASSPGTTSYEQYF.